Below are 29 T cell receptor beta chains sequenced from a single sample in a study of T cell repertoires in cytomegalovirus infection. MiXCR was run by TCRdb on the reads, yielding one entry per CDR3 protein. The repertoire consists of approximately 490,000 distinct CDR3 sequences, with about 11% occurring once and the leading ten covering about 10%. Material: PBMCs. These receptors originate from a human donor in good health (CMV status not recorded). Some clones in this sample may be carry-over from other donors' samples.

This clonotype has at least ten counts. The J gene is TRBJ1-6, the V gene TRBV10-3; no clear D. Trimming stripped 6 bases from V and 7 bases from J, with 13 bases between. Germline CDR1 reads ENHRY; CDR2 reads SYGVKD. This CDR3 region has 14 residues. CDR3 amino acids: CAIRARGGNSPLHF. In nucleotides, the CDR3 is TGTGCCATCAGGGCCCGGGGTGGAAATTCACCCCTCCACTTT.

At least ten counts were recorded for this clonotype. This chain links TRBV6-2 or TRBV6-3 with TRBJ2-7; D not resolved. CDR1 and CDR2 (germline): MNHEY, SVGEGT. Trimming left V 2 bases short and J 4 bases short, with 3 bases between. The CDR3 contains 11 residues. DNA for the CDR3: TGTGCCAGCAGTTACGAGTACGAGCAGTACTTC. This codes for CASSYEYEQYF.

This clonotype has a count of ten or more. This chain links TRBV7-2 with TRBJ2-4; a weak D match, TRBD1 (6 bases). The CDR3 is 15 amino acids. CDR1 is SGHTA and CDR2 is FQGNSA in the germline V gene. The ends were cut back, 4 bases at V and 2 bases at J, with 12 bases in the middle. In nucleotides, the CDR3 is TGTGCCAGCAGCTCCTCAGGGGTAACCAAAAACATTCAGTACTTC. Translation gives CASSSSGVTKNIQYF. Full variable domain (outside the CDR3, taken from reference TRBV7-2 and TRBJ2-4): GAGVSQSPSNKVTEKGKDVELRCDPISGHTALYWYRQSLGQGLEFLIYFQGNSAPDKSGLPSDRFSAERTGGSVSTLTIQRTQQEDSAVYLCASSSSGVTKNIQYFGAGTRLSVL.

J is TRBJ1-1 and V is TRBV24-1, with no clear D. The V gene lost 7 bases and the J gene lost 0 bases, with 8 bases spanning the gap. Germline V CDR1 and CDR2: KGHDR, SFDVKD. The CDR3 is 13 amino acids. The CDR3 loop is CATSRLMNTEAFF. CDR3 nucleotides: TGTGCCACCAGCCGACTGATGAACACTGAAGCTTTCTTT.

This clonotype was seen repeatedly, ten times or more. The chain combines TRBV7-2 with TRBJ2-5; D not resolved. The germline V gene has CDR1 SGHTA and CDR2 FQGNSA. V shed 5 bases and J shed 1 base, with 11 bases lying between them. This CDR3 is 14 amino acids long. CDR3 nucleotides: TGTGCCAGCAGCGCCACCCCCGCCCAAGAGACCCAGTACTTC. As protein: CASSATPAQETQYF. The full variable domain, with the rest looked up from reference TRBV7-2 and TRBJ2-5, is GAGVSQSPSNKVTEKGKDVELRCDPISGHTALYWYRQSLGQGLEFLIYFQGNSAPDKSGLPSDRFSAERTGGSVSTLTIQRTQQEDSAVYLCASSATPAQETQYFGPGTRLLVL.

The rearrangement joins TRBV5-8 to TRBJ2-7, with 12 bases aligning to TRBD2. J gave up 12 bases and V 3 bases, and 10 bases lay outside the gene matches. The CDR3 extends over 14 amino acids. The germline gives CDR1 SGHTS, CDR2 YDEGEE. This CDR3 reads CASSSRTSGTRGYF. In nucleotides, the CDR3 is TGTGCCAGCAGCTCTCGGACTAGCGGGACCAGGGGGTACTTC. Complete variable domain (other parts from reference TRBV5-8 and TRBJ2-7): EAGVTQSPTHLIKTRGQQATLRCSPISGHTSVYWYQQALGLGLQFLLWYDEGEERNRGNFPPRFSGRQFPNYSSELNVNALELEDSALYLCASSSRTSGTRGYFGPGTRLTVT.

This clonotype came up many times. The chain links TRBV7-2 to TRBJ2-5; 7 bases agree with TRBD2. Germline CDR1 is SGHTA and CDR2 is FQGNSA. The CDR3 runs to 15 residues. The V segment lost 1 base and the J segment 2 bases; nucleotides outside the gene matches: 4. The CDR3, as DNA: TGTGCCAGCAGCTTAGTCGGGGGGAAACAAGAGACCCAGTACTTC. It is translated as CASSLVGGKQETQYF.

In this sample, this clonotype turned up many times. V usage is TRBV7-3 and J usage is TRBJ1-1; D gene uncertain. Germline CDR1 is SGHTA and CDR2 is FQGTGA. The V end lost 4 bases, the J end lost 1 base, and 4 bases lay between the germline ends. This CDR3 is 12 amino acids long. CDR3 residues: CASSSKNTEAFF. The CDR3 DNA sequence: TGTGCCAGCAGCTCAAAGAACACTGAAGCTTTCTTT.

Only a few counts were recorded for this clonotype. V is TRBV7-9 and J is TRBJ2-1; TRBD2 matches at 8 bases. The J segment lost 5 bases and the V segment lost 4 bases, leaving 7 bases of the junction unmatched. The length of the CDR3 is 15 residues. In germline, CDR1 is SEHNR, CDR2 FQNEAQ (reference sequence). CDR3 residues: CASSYSGGLDNEQFF. DNA for the CDR3: TGTGCCAGCAGCTACAGCGGGGGACTTGACAATGAGCAGTTCTTC.

This clonotype was found many times. This chain links TRBV15 with TRBJ1-5; D is possibly TRBD1 (5 bases). The CDR3 length is 18 residues. CDR1 LNHNV and CDR2 YYDKDF come from the germline V gene (reference sequence). Trimming left V 0 bases short and J 1 base short, with 16 bases between. As DNA, the CDR3 is TGTGCCACCAGCAGAGACCCCGGGGCAAGTAGGAGCAATCAGCCCCAGCATTTT. Protein: CATSRDPGASRSNQPQHF.

This clonotype was detected many times. V usage is TRBV6-1 and J usage is TRBJ2-1; 11 bases fit TRBD2. Germline V lookup: CDR1 MNHNS, CDR2 SASEGT. The CDR3 has 15 amino acids. The trim removed 6 bases at V and 2 bases at J, leaving 3 bases unmatched. The CDR3 coding sequence is TGTGCCAGCAGCACTAGCGGGAGCGCCTACAATGAGCAGTTCTTC. Translating it yields CASSTSGSAYNEQFF.

This clonotype was picked up many times. The gene calls are TRBV24-1 and TRBJ2-1; 10 nucleotides match TRBD1. CDR1 and CDR2 (germline): KGHDR, SFDVKD. The CDR3 consists of 16 residues. Germline trimming cut 2 bases from V and 8 bases from J; bases unmatched to any gene: 8. The CDR3 sequence: CATSDSPGQGSDEQFF. CDR3 in DNA: TGTGCCACCAGTGATTCGCCGGGACAGGGGAGCGATGAGCAGTTCTTC.

This clonotype showed up many times. V usage is TRBV20-1 and J usage is TRBJ1-5; the D gene is possibly TRBD1 (6 bases). V was shortened by 5 bases and J by 6 bases, with 17 bases between the two germline ends. CDR3 length: 14 amino acids. Per the germline V gene, CDR1 is DFQATT and CDR2 is SNEGSKA (reference sequence). CDR3 region: CSAGDNTYSQPQHF. For the CDR3, the DNA is TGCAGTGCTGGGGACAACACGTATAGTCAGCCCCAGCATTTT.

There are a few counts of this clonotype. The V and J genes are TRBV28 and TRBJ2-7; maybe TRBD2 (5 bases). CDR3 length: 13 residues. Germline V CDR1 and CDR2: MDHEN, SYDVKM. V lost 7 bases, J lost 7 bases, and 17 bases lay in between. The DNA for the CDR3 is TGTGCCAGCACCCCGGGGAAGCCGAGGGAGCAGTACTTC. This codes for CASTPGKPREQYF.

This clonotype was observed at least ten times. The chain has TRBV28 and TRBJ2-2; either TRBD1 or TRBD2 may fit D (5 bases each). This CDR3 spans 18 amino acids. V was cut by 3 bases and J by 4 bases, with 21 bases left in between. Per the germline V gene, CDR1 is MDHEN and CDR2 is SYDVKM. The CDR3 spells CASSLLPGRNRVTGELFF. The CDR3 nucleotides are TGTGCCAGCAGTTTGCTCCCAGGGAGAAATCGCGTCACCGGGGAGCTGTTTTTT.

There are a few counts of this clonotype. The chain links TRBV20-1 to TRBJ2-6, with 10 positions matching TRBD1. This CDR3 comprises 14 residues. Looked up from germline, CDR1 is DFQATT and CDR2 is SNEGSKA (reference sequence). The V and J ends lost 5 bases and 4 bases, in that order; junction bases with no gene match: 2. The CDR3 nucleotides read TGCAGTGCTGGACAGGGGGGGGGGGCCAACGTCCTGACTTTC. It translates to CSAGQGGGANVLTF.

This clonotype was counted at least ten times. The genes are TRBV20-1 and TRBJ1-5; 7 nucleotides line up with TRBD1. The germline gives CDR1 DFQATT, CDR2 SNEGSKA (reference sequence). This CDR3 region has 16 residues. Trimming cost V 7 bases and J 1 base; bases outside gene matches: 13. This chain's CDR3 is CSVMMRGHRSNQPQHF. CDR3 nucleotide sequence: TGCAGTGTTATGATGAGGGGGCATAGGAGCAATCAGCCCCAGCATTTT.

The chain combines TRBV5-4 with TRBJ2-1, with 7 bases identical to TRBD2. Germline V CDR1 and CDR2: SGHNT, YYREEE (reference sequence). Trimming took 4 bases from V and 6 from J; bases not matched to a gene: 25. This CDR3 spans 20 amino acids. CDR3 residues: CASSLPVGEGFSSDANEQFF. CDR3 in DNA: TGTGCCAGCAGCCTCCCCGTGGGGGAGGGCTTCTCGAGTGACGCCAATGAGCAGTTCTTC. Variable domain in full (rest from reference TRBV5-4 and TRBJ2-1): ETGVTQSPTHLIKTRGQQVTLRCSSQSGHNTVSWYQQALGQGPQFIFQYYREEENGRGNFPPRFSGLQFPNYSSELNVNALELDDSALYLCASSLPVGEGFSSDANEQFFGPGTRLTVL.

This clonotype was seen at least ten times. This sequence joins TRBV24-1 and TRBJ2-3, with 7 bases fitting TRBD2. This CDR3 comprises 16 residues. Trimming removed 2 bases from V and 0 bases from J; junction bases left unmatched: 4. CDR1 is KGHDR, CDR2 SFDVKD, per germline. CDR3 in amino acids: CATSDWSSGSTDTQYF. CDR3 coding DNA: TGTGCCACCAGTGATTGGAGTAGCGGGAGCACAGATACGCAGTATTTT.

Written as DNA, the CDR3 is TGCAGTGCTAGCCTAGGGACAGGGCTCTCTGGAAACACCATATATTTT. This sequence encodes CSASLGTGLSGNTIYF. The genes are TRBV20-1 and TRBJ1-3; 9 bases agree with TRBD1. Germline lookup yields CDR1 DFQATT and CDR2 SNEGSKA (reference sequence). Trimming at V came to 3 bases and at J to 0 bases, leaving 6 bases not matched to a gene. CDR3 size: 16 residues.

This clonotype was counted ten times or more. J is TRBJ1-1 and V is TRBV29-1, with D possibly being TRBD1 (6 bases). V was shortened by 3 bases and J by 0 bases, with 8 bases between the two germline ends. Germline V gene sequence: CDR1 SQVTM, CDR2 ANQGSEA. The CDR3 consists of 13 residues. CDR3: CSVDPGVNTEAFF. CDR3 coding DNA: TGCAGCGTTGATCCAGGGGTGAACACTGAAGCTTTCTTT.

The gene calls are TRBV9 and TRBJ2-7, with 8 bases fitting TRBD2. CDR1 SGDLS and CDR2 YYNGEE come from the germline V gene. This CDR3 has 16 amino acids. With V trimmed by 4 bases and J by 4 bases, 13 bases remained unmatched. CDR3 loop: CASSLGLGPGSYEQYF. The CDR3 region has the DNA TGTGCCAGCAGCTTGGGACTAGGGCCAGGATCTTACGAGCAGTACTTC.

This clonotype occurred many times. The chain recombines TRBV18 with TRBJ1-4, with D maybe TRBD1 (6 bases). The CDR3 length is 14 residues. V was pared by 3 bases and J by 5 bases, with 10 bases between. Per the germline V gene, CDR1 is KGHSH and CDR2 is LQKENI. In DNA form, the CDR3 reads TGTGCCAGCTCACCGGACAGACTGAATGAAAAACTGTTTTTT. Protein product: CASSPDRLNEKLFF. The complete variable domain, with remaining parts taken from reference TRBV18 and TRBJ1-4, reads NAGVMQNPRHLVRRRGQEARLRCSPMKGHSHVYWYRQLPEEGLKFMVYLQKENIIDESGMPKERFSAEFPKEGPSILRIQQVVRGDSAAYFCASSPDRLNEKLFFGSGTQLSVL.

This rearrangement joins TRBV20-1 to TRBJ2-1; D might be TRBD2 (5 bases). From germline, CDR1 is DFQATT and CDR2 SNEGSKA (reference sequence). The V end was cut by 2 bases, the J end by 0 bases, with 11 bases between. CDR3 length: 15 amino acids. CDR3 nucleotides: TGCAGTGCTAGATCCCAGCGGAGCTCCTACAATGAGCAGTTCTTC. It translates to CSARSQRSSYNEQFF.

This chain connects TRBV7-9 to TRBJ1-2, with TRBD1 matching 7 bases. In germline, CDR1 is SEHNR, CDR2 FQNEAQ (reference sequence). V was clipped by 3 bases and J by 8 bases; unmatched bases: 12. The CDR3 consists of 15 residues. The CDR3 nucleotides are TGTGCCAGCAGCTTTTTCGGGGGACAGAATAAGGGCTACACCTTC. Its translation is CASSFFGGQNKGYTF. The complete variable domain, with remaining parts taken from reference TRBV7-9 and TRBJ1-2, reads DTGVSQNPRHKITKRGQNVTFRCDPISEHNRLYWYRQTLGQGPEFLTYFQNEAQLEKSRLLSDRFSAERPKGSFSTLEIQRTEQGDSAMYLCASSFFGGQNKGYTFGSGTRLTVV.

The table lists this clonotype with many counts. The chain links TRBV7-9 to TRBJ2-1; D is perhaps TRBD2 (5 bases). The length of the CDR3 is 15 residues. Germline loops: CDR1 SEHNR, CDR2 FQNEAQ (reference sequence). V gave up 5 bases and J gave up 3 bases, with 14 bases separating them. DNA for the CDR3: TGTGCCAGCAGCCCCTATCTACGGGGCTACAATGAGCAGTTCTTC. As protein: CASSPYLRGYNEQFF.

This chain connects TRBV20-1 to TRBJ2-7, with 8 bases identical to TRBD2. Trimming removed 1 base from V and 0 bases from J; junction bases left unmatched: 8. CDR1 and CDR2 (germline): DFQATT, SNEGSKA (reference sequence). This CDR3 is built from 16 residues. The CDR3 region has the DNA TGCAGTGCTAGAGTCCAGCGGGAGTGGAGCTCCTACGAGCAGTACTTC. It specifies CSARVQREWSSYEQYF.

Ten or more counts support this clonotype. The chain recombines TRBV7-8 with TRBJ2-1; D may be TRBD1 (6 bases). With 1 base removed from V and 10 bases from J, the gap between germline ends came to 11 bases. The germline V gene has CDR1 SGHVS and CDR2 FQNEAQ. The CDR3 extends over 13 amino acids. The CDR3 reads CASSLVQGPEQFF. CDR3 sequence (DNA): TGTGCCAGCAGCTTAGTGCAGGGGCCGGAGCAGTTCTTC.

This clonotype was observed at least ten times. The genes are TRBV12-3 or TRBV12-4 and TRBJ1-1; 9 nucleotides match TRBD1. Losses at the gene ends were 5 bases for V and 7 bases for J; bases not matched to a gene: 11. The CDR3 is 15 residues long. CDR3 nucleotide sequence: TGTGCCAGCAGTCTTTGGACAGGGGCCGCCTATGAAGCTTTCTTT. Protein product: CASSLWTGAAYEAFF.